The TCR beta chain described here comes from a study of T cell responses to AZD1222 COVID-19 vaccine (dated by TCRdb to the early 2020s). At the level of the whole study: AZD1222 recipients whose second dose came at about 4 weeks and those whose second dose came at about 12 weeks were combined into one group, since spike-specific TCR depth and breadth did not differ between the two schedules. A total of under 250 trial participants underwent TCR sequencing, of whom about 210 had received two doses of AZD1222 and around 26 had received two doses of the MenACWY control vaccine. Trial participants were enrolled by age into subgroups of 18-55, 56-69 and 70-plus years, and around 150, 29 and 61 TCR-sequenced participants, respectively, were included in these subgroups. Findings and caveats that apply to the study as a whole: Conclusions about previously exposed vaccinees were limited because only a handful of AZD1222 recipients were SARS-CoV-2 seropositive at baseline. The 56-69-year group was small, and its depth increase did not reach significance, likely because of low power. Most participants were white British and females outnumbered males, and the authors suggested that clonal diversity may have been underestimated. Reportedly, close to half of the unique spike-specific TCRs recognized epitopes lying outside the regions that are mutated in the B.1.351 and B.1.1.7 variants. Spike-specific TCR breadth and depth rose significantly after two AZD1222 doses compared with day 0 and with MenACWY recipients. Because no day 14 peak-response samples were available, the repertoires could be characterized only after the peak T cell response. CD4 TCRs associated with the vaccine covered the entire spike protein, and the dominant responses were in regions 160-218 and 743-854.

The CDR1 and CDR2 encoded by the germline V gene are MNHEY and SVGAGI. V is cut by 3 bases and J by 1 base, and the space between the germline ends is 7 bases. CDR3 length: 14 amino acids, cysteine to phenylalanine. Here the CDR3 DNA is all that survives: 42 bases in frame from base 1. The CDR3 regions of human TCRbeta chains were subjected to immunosequencing. The paper's data handling went like this. TCRs in the repertoires were compared against a reference library of SARS-CoV-2-specific TCRs that had been generated with the MIRA antigen-specificity platform. Breadth meant the fraction of unique TCRs that were SARS-CoV-2-associated, whereas depth meant the fraction of total T cells that were SARS-CoV-2-associated. Each spike-specific TCR was assigned to its reactive spike region and to a CD4 or CD8 class using the MIRA data. Log10-transformed breadth and depth values were compared by one-way ANOVA with Sidak's multiple comparisons tests. TCRdb took over this immuneACCESS table, retaining in-frame rearrangements with V and J assigned. Such tables are incomplete; in checked studies, under half of the missing clones stem from an unresolved V gene, and the remainder is unexplained. V and J calls and clone size are copied from that table; D and trimming were computed from the DNA. This sample gives 90,000 to 120,000 clones in total; 85% to 90% of them show up just once. About 3.3% of the sample is taken by the ten largest.

Of note for this clone: Its binding antigen is unknown. Base-call qualities are not available, and no considerably larger clone is one nucleotide away.

The time point label corresponds to: baseline before first vaccination. Vaccinee samples were obtained from the UK trials COV001 and COV002, which included a single-blind randomized controlled phase 2/3 trial of AZD1222 (ChAdOx1 nCoV-19) in healthy adults. For TCRbeta chain sequencing, PBMC samples were collected from trial participants at day 0 and at day 28 after the second dose. The starting material was peripheral blood, obtained on day 0 of AZD1222 vaccination. This receptor was identified in an adult in good health. The V gene is TRBV6-5 and the J gene is TRBJ1-5, with the D gene call left open. The base sequence is TGTGCCAGCAGTTATACGCACAGCAATCAGCCCCAGCATTTT. Translated, this is CASSYTHSNQPQHF.